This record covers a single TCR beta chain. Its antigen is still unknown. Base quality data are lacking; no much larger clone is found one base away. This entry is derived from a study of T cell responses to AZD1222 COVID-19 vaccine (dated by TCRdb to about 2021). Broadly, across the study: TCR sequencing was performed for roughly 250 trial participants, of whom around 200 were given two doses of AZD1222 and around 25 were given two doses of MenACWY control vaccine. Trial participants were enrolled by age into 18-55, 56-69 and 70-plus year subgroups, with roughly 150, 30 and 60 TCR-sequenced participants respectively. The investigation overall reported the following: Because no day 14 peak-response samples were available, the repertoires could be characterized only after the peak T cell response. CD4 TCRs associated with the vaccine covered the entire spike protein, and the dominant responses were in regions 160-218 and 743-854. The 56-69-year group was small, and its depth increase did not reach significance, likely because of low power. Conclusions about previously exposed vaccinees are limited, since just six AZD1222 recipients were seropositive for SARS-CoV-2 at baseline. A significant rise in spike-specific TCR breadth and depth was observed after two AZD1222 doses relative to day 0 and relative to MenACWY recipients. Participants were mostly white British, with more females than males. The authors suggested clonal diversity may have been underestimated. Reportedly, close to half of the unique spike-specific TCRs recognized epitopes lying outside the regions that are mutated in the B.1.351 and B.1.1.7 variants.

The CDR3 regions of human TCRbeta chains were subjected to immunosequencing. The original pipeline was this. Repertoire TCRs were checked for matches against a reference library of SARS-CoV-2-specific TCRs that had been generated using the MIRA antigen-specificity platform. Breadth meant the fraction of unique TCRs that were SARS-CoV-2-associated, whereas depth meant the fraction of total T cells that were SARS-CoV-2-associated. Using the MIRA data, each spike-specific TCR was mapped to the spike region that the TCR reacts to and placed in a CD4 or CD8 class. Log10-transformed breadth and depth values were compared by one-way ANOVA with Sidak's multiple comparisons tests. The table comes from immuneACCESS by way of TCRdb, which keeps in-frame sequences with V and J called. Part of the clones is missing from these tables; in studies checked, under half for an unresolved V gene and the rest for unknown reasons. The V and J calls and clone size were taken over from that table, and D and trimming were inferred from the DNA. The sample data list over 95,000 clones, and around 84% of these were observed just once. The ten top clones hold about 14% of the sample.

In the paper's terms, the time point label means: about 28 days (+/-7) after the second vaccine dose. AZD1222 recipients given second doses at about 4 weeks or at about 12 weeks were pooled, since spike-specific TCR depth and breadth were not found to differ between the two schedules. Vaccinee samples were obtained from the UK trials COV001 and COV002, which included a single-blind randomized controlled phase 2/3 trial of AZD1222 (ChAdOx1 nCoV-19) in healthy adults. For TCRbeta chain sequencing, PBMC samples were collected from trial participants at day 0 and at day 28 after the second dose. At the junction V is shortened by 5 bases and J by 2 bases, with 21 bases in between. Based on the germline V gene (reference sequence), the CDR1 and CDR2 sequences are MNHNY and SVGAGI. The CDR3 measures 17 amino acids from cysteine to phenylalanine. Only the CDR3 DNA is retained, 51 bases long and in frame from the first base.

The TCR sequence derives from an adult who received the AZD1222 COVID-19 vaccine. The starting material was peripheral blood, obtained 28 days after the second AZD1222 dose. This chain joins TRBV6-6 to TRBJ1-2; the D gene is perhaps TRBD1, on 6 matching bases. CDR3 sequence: CASSPLGGGRKNYGYTF. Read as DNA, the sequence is TGTGCCAGCAGTCCACTCGGGGGGGGGCGCAAGAACTATGGCTACACCTTC.